This T cell receptor (beta chain) was found in a study of blood T cell repertoires in COVID-19 (dated by TCRdb to the early 2020s). Broadly, across the study: Collaborator samples came from the United States, Italy and Spain and covered acute and convalescent phases of COVID-19. The dataset comprised deeply sampled blood TCRbeta repertoires from subjects exposed to, actively infected with, or recovered from COVID-19. Samples were obtained from the ongoing ImmuneRACE study (first 160 participants) and from over a thousand subjects provided by 6 global collaborators. The repertoires were released in a freely available public database intended as a resource for research on the immune response to SARS-CoV-2. HLA class I and class II types, where available, came from metadata supplied by the sample provider rather than from assay-based typing. The prospective study material was composed of cDNA or gDNA derived from T cells, B-cell-depleted T cells, or PBMCs. The sample metadata nearly always contained a de-identified subject ID, COVID-19 status, age in years and sex.

TCRbeta CDR3 regions were amplified from genomic DNA using the immunoSEQ Assay, a bias-controlled multiplex PCR. The study's processing was this. Nucleated cell counts per sample were estimated from amplification of reference gene primers within the assay. To quantify the absolute abundance of each unique TCRbeta CDR3 rearrangement, sequence reads were collapsed and filtered. For each sample, productive Simpson clonality was calculated as the square root of Simpson's diversity index across productive rearrangements. TCRdb took over this immuneACCESS table, retaining in-frame rearrangements with V and J assigned. Such tables are incomplete; in checked studies, under half of the missing clones stem from an unresolved V gene, and the remainder is unexplained. The D gene and trimming were derived from the DNA, and the V and J assignments and clone size from that table. The sample table shows about 210,000 clones, and 81% are seen once. In total, the top ten clones hold about 8.9% of the sample.

Participants in the prospective study were enrolled through a virtual design, were aged about 18 to 90 years, and lived in approximately 25 United States geographic areas. Cohort assignment in the prospective study relied on participant-reported clinical history from a screening survey and a study questionnaire. Each participant in the prospective study had whole blood, serum and a nasopharyngeal or oropharyngeal swab collected by mobile phlebotomists. Prospective study participants could optionally give additional blood draws and questionnaires over an approximately two-month period. Before DNA extraction, blood samples from the prospective study were shipped at room temperature or frozen. Worth noting for this clone: The antigen it recognizes is unknown. Base qualities were left out, and no much larger clone turns up one base away.

General study outcomes and caveats: The quantity of clinical and demographic metadata differed by source and by participant and was supplied without curation.

This sequence originates from a woman between 45 and 60 years old with acute COVID-19. The source material was PBMCs or T cells enriched from blood (not recorded which).

For the CDR3, the sequence is CAWSMGGNYGYTF. In nucleotide form, the sequence is TGTGCCTGGAGTATGGGGGGGAACTATGGCTACACCTTC. The chain is assembled from TRBV30 and TRBJ1-2, and TRBD1 may be the D gene, going by 5 matching bases. Between the V and J ends, shortened by 2 bases and 2 bases respectively, the junction contains 9 bases. The cysteine opens and the phenylalanine closes a CDR3 of 13 amino acids. The kept DNA is CDR3 alone, 39 bases in frame from the first base. The germline V gene (reference sequence) supplies CDR1 GTSNPN and CDR2 SVGIG.